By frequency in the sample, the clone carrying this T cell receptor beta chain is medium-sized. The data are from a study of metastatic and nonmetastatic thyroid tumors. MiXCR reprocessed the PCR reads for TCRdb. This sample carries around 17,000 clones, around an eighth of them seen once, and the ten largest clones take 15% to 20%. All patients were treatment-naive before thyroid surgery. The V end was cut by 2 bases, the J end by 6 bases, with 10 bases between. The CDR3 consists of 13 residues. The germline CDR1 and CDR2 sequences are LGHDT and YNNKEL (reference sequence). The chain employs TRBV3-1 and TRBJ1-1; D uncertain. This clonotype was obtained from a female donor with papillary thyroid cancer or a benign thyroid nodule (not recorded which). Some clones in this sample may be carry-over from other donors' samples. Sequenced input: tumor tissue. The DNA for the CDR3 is TGTGCCAGCAGCCAACAACTGAGGGCTGAAGCTTTCTTT. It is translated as CASSQQLRAEAFF.